The T cell receptor beta chain described here comes from a study of blood T cell repertoires in COVID-19. Study-wide context: Some COVID-19 samples were acute and others convalescent; all came from the United States, Italy and Spain. T cells, B-cell-depleted T cells, or PBMCs supplied cDNA or gDNA.

Germline trimming cut 3 bases from V and 3 bases from J; bases unmatched to any gene: 4. Germline values: CDR1 SGHNT, CDR2 YENEEA. The length of the CDR3 is 16 residues. Libraries were prepared by immunoSEQ multiplex PCR; TCRdb keeps only in-frame clonotypes and omits some of them. The sample yields 240,000 or so clones, 88% seen once. V gene TRBV11-3 combines with J gene TRBJ1-6; 8 nucleotides agree with TRBD1. This TCR was sampled from a woman in her 30s with acute or convalescent COVID-19. The sample was peripheral blood. The CDR3 loop reads CASSFRQGSYNSPLHF. In nucleotides, the CDR3 is TGTGCCAGCAGCTTCCGACAGGGGAGCTATAATTCACCCCTCCACTTT.